These 16 T cell receptor beta chains were sequenced from one sample in a study of T cells in Graves' hyperthyroidism and ophthalmopathy. Amplified TCR beta CDR3 regions came from RNA transcripts. Initially, a first-round RT-PCR of the TCR CDR3 employed the HTBI primer set. TCRdb reprocessed the multiplex PCR reads via MiXCR and lists one record per CDR3 protein. The data contain approximately 700,000 distinct CDR3 sequences, approximately 42% of them seen just once; the ten biggest clones take up roughly 7.2%. Sequencing was done on a sample of peripheral blood or thyroid tissue (not recorded which). Receptors originate from an adult man with Graves' disease, either hyperthyroidism or ophthalmopathy (not recorded which).

The chain recombines TRBV10-3 with TRBJ2-7, with a possible D match to TRBD1 (7 bases). The V gene lost 0 bases and the J gene lost 7 bases, with 16 bases spanning the gap. CDR1 and CDR2 (germline): ENHRY, SYGVKD. The CDR3 length is 15 residues. CDR3 sequence (DNA): TGTGCCATCAGTGAGTCCAACAGGGGAGGCAATGAGCAGTACTTC. It codes for CAISESNRGGNEQYF.

The V call is TRBV7-2, the J call TRBJ2-2, with 10 bases that match TRBD2. Germline V gene sequence: CDR1 SGHTA, CDR2 FQGNSA. V was clipped by 7 bases and J by 5 bases; unmatched bases: 10. This CDR3 is built from 16 residues. Written as DNA, the CDR3 is TGTGCCAGCAACTCCTCTAGCGGGGGCCGGACCGGGGAGCTGTTTTTT. Amino acid sequence: CASNSSSGGRTGELFF.

This clonotype was observed a handful of times. The V gene is TRBV5-4, the J gene TRBJ1-6; possible D gene TRBD1, 6 bases. CDR3 length: 15 amino acids. The germline V gene has CDR1 SGHNT and CDR2 YYREEE (reference sequence). Trimming stripped 4 bases from V and 6 bases from J, with 14 bases between. The CDR3, as DNA: TGTGCCAGCAGCGGAACCGGACAGACTAATTCACCCCTCCACTTT. Translated, it gives CASSGTGQTNSPLHF.

Worth noting for this clonotype: This may come from a read error, since a much larger clone is one base off. The CDR3 nucleotides are TGCAGCGTTGAACCCGGGACAGGGGCCTACGAGCAGTACTTC. This sequence encodes CSVEPGTGAYEQYF. The gene calls are TRBV29-1 and TRBJ2-7, with TRBD1 matching over 10 bases. The CDR3 is made up of 14 amino acids. Germline V gene lookup returns CDR1 SQVTM and CDR2 ANQGSEA. The V and J ends lost 2 bases and 2 bases, in that order; junction bases with no gene match: 3.

The chain combines TRBV7-3 with TRBJ1-5; the D is unclear. Trimming left V 3 bases short and J 7 bases short, with 22 bases between. This CDR3 comprises 17 residues. Germline loops: CDR1 SGHTA, CDR2 FQGTGA. The CDR3 DNA is TGTGCCAGCAGCTTGTTCTTGGTTGGGCAGGTCGGACAGCCCCAGCATTTT. It is translated as CASSLFLVGQVGQPQHF.

Only a few counts were recorded for this clonotype. The chain couples TRBV20-1 to TRBJ2-7; maybe TRBD2 (6 bases). Germline CDR1 is DFQATT and CDR2 is SNEGSKA (reference sequence). Trimming pared 0 bases from V and 4 bases from J, leaving 16 bases between. The CDR3 covers 15 residues. CDR3 bases: TGCAGTGCTAGAGATCTTACGGCTAGCGTATACGAGCAGTACTTC. Translating it yields CSARDLTASVYEQYF.

At least ten counts were recorded for this clonotype. This chain uses TRBV7-3 with TRBJ1-1; D is uncertain. Germline V gives CDR1 SGHTA, CDR2 FQGTGA. With 5 bases removed from V and 8 bases from J, the gap between germline ends came to 15 bases. The CDR3 has 13 amino acids. CDR3 sequence (DNA): TGTGCCAGCAGCCCGAAAAGCGCGGCGGAAGCTTTCTTT. It is translated as CASSPKSAAEAFF.

For this clonotype: The limits of the CDR3 on the DNA are not certain, so only TCRdb's listed CDR3 is given. The chain links TRBV29-1 to TRBJ2-7; TRBD1 was called by the table and not checked on the DNA. Germline assignment: CDR1 SQVTM and CDR2 ANQGSEA. The CDR3 is 8 amino acids in total, end residues counted. The CDR3 reads CSVGQGSF.

The V gene is TRBV2, the J gene TRBJ1-5; possible D gene TRBD1, 6 bases. CDR1 is SNHLY, CDR2 FYNNEI, per germline. The CDR3 has 13 residues. Deletions cut 11 bases from V and 4 bases from J, with 15 bases between. CDR3 sequence (DNA): TGTGCCTGGAGTGACAGGTCGAATCAGCCCCAGCATTTT. Translation: CAWSDRSNQPQHF.

This chain joins TRBV2 and TRBJ1-2; tentatively, D is TRBD1 (5 bases). CDR1 and CDR2 from the germline V gene are SNHLY and FYNNEI. The length of the CDR3 is 12 residues. The CDR3 nucleotides read TGTGCTAGGGTTCAGGGAACGGCTGGCTACACCTTC. It is translated as CARVQGTAGYTF.

The chain couples TRBV7-9 to TRBJ2-5; 11 bases are a match to TRBD1. This CDR3 is built from 16 residues. Germline V CDR1 and CDR2: SEHNR, FQNEAQ (reference sequence). V lost 4 bases, J lost 2 bases, and 6 bases stayed unmatched. The CDR3 DNA reads as TGTGCCAGCAGCTCGAACCGGGACAGGGGGCAAGAGACCCAGTACTTC. Amino acids: CASSSNRDRGQETQYF.

The chain carries TRBV25-1 and TRBJ1-1; no firm D call. This CDR3 is built from 14 residues. Trimming shortened V by 2 bases and J by 2 bases, and 9 bases separated the two germline ends. Germline CDR1 is MGHDK and CDR2 is SYGVNS. The CDR3 DNA reads as TGTGCCAGCAGTGAACGTCCGGGCAACACTGAAGCTTTCTTT. Its translation: CASSERPGNTEAFF.

The chain couples TRBV6-1 to TRBJ1-1; no definite D call. CDR1 is MNHNS and CDR2 is SASEGT in the germline V gene. Between the trimmed V and J ends, which lost 6 bases and 1 base, there was a span of 12 bases. CDR3 length: 14 amino acids. The DNA for the CDR3 is TGTGCCAGCAGCAAGGGAGGAGAGAACACTGAAGCTTTCTTT. It encodes CASSKGGENTEAFF.

J is TRBJ1-1 and V is TRBV2, with TRBD1 matching 9 bases. The V gene's germline CDR1 is SNHLY and CDR2 FYNNEI. Trimming removed 6 bases from V and 3 bases from J; junction bases left unmatched: 8. The CDR3 contains 15 residues. CDR3 nucleotide sequence: TGTGCCAGCAGGACAGGGGGACGACGGGACACTGAAGCTTTCTTT. Translation gives CASRTGGRRDTEAFF.

About this clonotype itself: At one boundary the junction diverges from the germline segment, which might be a read error. The rearrangement joins TRBV7-9 to TRBJ1-4; D is unclear. The CDR3 has 13 amino acids. The germline V gene encodes CDR1 SEHNR and CDR2 FQNEAQ (reference sequence). CDR3 DNA: TGCGCCAGCTCCCGGGCCCCTCGGGGTGAACTGTTTTTT. Encoded protein: CASSRAPRGELFF.

Ten or more counts support this clonotype. The CDR3 DNA is TGTGCCAGCAGTGAGGGCCGGGAGGCCTATGGCTACACCTTC. Amino acids: CASSEGREAYGYTF. The chain employs TRBV2 and TRBJ1-2, with unresolved D. Trimming took 3 bases from V and 4 from J, leaving 12 bases between them. Looked up from germline, CDR1 is SNHLY and CDR2 is FYNNEI. The length of the CDR3 is 14 residues.